Listed below are T cell receptor beta chains from one sample, sequenced in a study of blood T cell repertoires in COVID-19. TCRdb keeps only in-frame clones here, not all; method: immunoSEQ multiplex PCR. The repertoire holds 65,000 to 80,000 clones, with about nine tenths as singletons. The sample was peripheral blood. The receptors shown here come from a human donor in a cohort sampled during active COVID-19. The CDR3 runs from the conserved cysteine through the conserved F or W. Fields, in order: clone size, V gene, J gene, CDR3 protein. Some rows have no size entry. The others give once, few or many, or a class for an expanded clone.

-,TRBV6-1,TRBJ1-2,CASSEETGLNYGYTF
-,TRBV7-9,TRBJ2-1,CASSLSLAGGEQFF
-,TRBV6-4,TRBJ2-1,CASSVLAGAYNEQFF
-,TRBV29-1,TRBJ1-1,CSGGDRVNTEAFF
-,TRBV3-1/TRBV3-2,TRBJ2-7,CASSQVSGRGYEQYF
-,TRBV18,TRBJ2-5,CASSPYGQGRQETQYF
-,TRBV5-1,TRBJ1-2,CASSLGFTGGNYGYTF
-,TRBV5-1,TRBJ2-5,CASSAAGETQYF
-,TRBV15,TRBJ2-5,CATSSFPNPGYQETQYF
-,TRBV7-2,TRBJ1-1,CASSLALLRDRAPEAFF
few,TRBV19,TRBJ1-1,CASSIVVQTEAFF
-,TRBV4-1,TRBJ2-7,CASSPSGQFYEQYF
-,TRBV21-1,TRBJ1-4,CASSPDRTLGEKLFF
-,TRBV4-3,TRBJ2-3,CASSQDARDTQYF
-,TRBV10-3,TRBJ2-1,CAISPQSGRTYNEQFF
-,TRBV19,TRBJ2-2,CASSIDRTSRRSGELFF
-,TRBV4-3,TRBJ2-1,CASSQGVGRGNEQFF
-,TRBV2,TRBJ2-3,CASSGYAGADTQYF
few,TRBV7-2,TRBJ1-2,CASSLALGNYGYTF
-,TRBV2,TRBJ2-7,CASHLDKAYEQYF
-,TRBV10-3,TRBJ2-5,CAIRDSTNAQETQYF
-,TRBV3-1/TRBV3-2,TRBJ1-2,CASSQVGGYGYTF
-,TRBV28,TRBJ2-7,CACRDSYEQYF
-,TRBV5-6,TRBJ1-6,CASSLTESSPLHF
few,TRBV4-3,TRBJ2-3,CASSQKREGPDTQYF
-,TRBV5-4,TRBJ2-3,CASSLAGGTSGSLGDF
-,TRBV20-1,TRBJ2-1,CSEQGEVEQFF
-,TRBV10-3,TRBJ1-3,CAITSTAGNTIYF
-,TRBV28,TRBJ2-1,CASSGDVGTENNEQFF
-,TRBV6-5,TRBJ2-1,CASSLSGRGHNEQFF
-,TRBV4-1,TRBJ1-2,CASSQDPGPYYGYTF
-,TRBV28,TRBJ2-3,CATTLWAGDTQYF
once,TRBV7-7,TRBJ2-5,CASSLVGTSGETQYF
-,TRBV25-1,TRBJ2-2,CASSQGFGELFF
-,TRBV3-1/TRBV3-2,TRBJ2-4,CASSQVEGSAIRKAKNIQYF
-,TRBV9,TRBJ1-4,CASSVGQAEIYEKLFF
-,TRBV6-6,TRBJ2-1,CASSTSGVGEQFF
-,TRBV5-6,TRBJ2-7,CASSLAAGWAYEQYF
-,TRBV29-1,TRBJ2-2,CSVGLAANTGELFF
-,TRBV29-1,TRBJ2-7,CSVGEGSGRSYEQYF
few,TRBV2,TRBJ2-2,CASGTSGTGELFF
-,TRBV27,TRBJ2-3,CASSLTGQGFPDTQYF
-,TRBV7-8,TRBJ1-1,CASRFGDSMNTEAFF
-,TRBV7-6,TRBJ2-7,CASSLTDSGHEQYF
-,TRBV7-3,TRBJ2-3,CASSPSGIGTDTQYF
once,TRBV7-9,TRBJ2-2,CASSLGGSGSTGELFF
-,TRBV6-6,TRBJ2-7,CASSYSSGAYEQYF
-,TRBV7-2,TRBJ2-5,CASSLLAGQETQYF
-,TRBV28,TRBJ2-3,CASSLYGLAGGYPQYF
few,TRBV30,TRBJ2-1,CAWSKKLLGEGNEQFF
-,TRBV10-2,TRBJ2-5,CASSWGFSEETQYF
once,TRBV7-3,TRBJ2-2,CASNLAGEGTGELFF
few,TRBV6-4,TRBJ2-1,CASSDSTSGSNEQFF
-,TRBV5-5,TRBJ2-1,CASSPLRGTSGYNEQFF
-,TRBV19,TRBJ1-3,CASSIGAATGNTIYF
-,TRBV4-3,TRBJ1-5,CASSQVLGNQPQHF